What follows describes a single T cell receptor beta chain. This sample was included in a study of blood T cell repertoires in COVID-19. About the study: Samples came from the United States, Italy and Spain, spanning acute and convalescent COVID-19. The cDNA or gDNA used as material had been derived from T cells, B-cell-depleted T cells, or PBMCs.

Germline values: CDR1 SGHRS, CDR2 YFSETQ. Deletions cut 5 bases from V and 10 bases from J, with 20 bases between. The length of the CDR3 is 14 residues. In the original analysis: Cell counts per sample came from amplifying reference gene primers. This table comes from immunoSEQ multiplex PCR, and its TCRdb copy is limited to in-frame clones, with some not included. V, J and clone size were drawn from that table, and D and trimming were deduced from the DNA. The table includes 200,000 to 250,000 clones, 85% to 90% detected once. Patients from Seattle were sampled longitudinally, starting during active infection.

The TCR originated in a man aged 45-60 years with COVID-19, enrolled during active disease. The sequenced material came from peripheral blood. The rearrangement joins TRBV5-1 to TRBJ2-3, with D maybe TRBD2 (5 bases). CDR3 region: CASRTTPAVDAQYF. The CDR3 coding sequence is TGCGCCAGCAGGACTACTCCGGCCGTGGATGCGCAGTATTTT.